Listed below are T cell receptor beta chains from one sample, sequenced in a study of blood T cell repertoires in COVID-19. Libraries were prepared by immunoSEQ multiplex PCR; TCRdb keeps only in-frame clonotypes and omits some of them. The sample yields 80,000 to 100,000 clones, 65% to 85% seen once. Material for sequencing was peripheral blood. These receptors all come from a man aged 55 to 70 with acute or convalescent COVID-19. CDR3s include the opening cysteine and the closing phenylalanine or tryptophan. Fields, in order: clone size, J gene, V gene, D gene, CDR3 DNA, CDR3 protein. The D gene is left open where the match is weak. Size tells how often a clone was seen (once, few, many) or the class of an expanded clone, and some rows leave it out.

abundance: -
j_gene: TRBJ1-3
v_gene: TRBV21-1
d_gene: -
CDR3nt: TGTGCCAGCAGCAAAGAGGGGAGGAAGGGACAGGGAATCCGAGGAAACACCATATATTTT
CDR3aa: CASSKEGRKGQGIRGNTIYF

abundance: -
j_gene: TRBJ1-4
v_gene: TRBV19
d_gene: -
CDR3nt: TGTGCCAGTAGTATTCGGGTTTATGCGGACAGACCTAATGAAAAACTGTTTTTT
CDR3aa: CASSIRVYADRPNEKLFF

abundance: -
j_gene: TRBJ1-3
v_gene: TRBV7-6
d_gene: -
CDR3nt: TGTGCCAGCAGCTTAGGAGTGCAGGGAAGCTCTGGAAACACCATATATTTT
CDR3aa: CASSLGVQGSSGNTIYF

abundance: -
j_gene: TRBJ1-4
v_gene: TRBV6-1
d_gene: TRBD1
CDR3nt: TGTGCCAGCACCGGACAGGGGACTAATGAAAAACTGTTTTTT
CDR3aa: CASTGQGTNEKLFF

abundance: -
j_gene: TRBJ2-7
v_gene: TRBV10-1
d_gene: -
CDR3nt: TGCGCCAGCAGTGACCCCGGTCTCCGTGGGCAGTACTTC
CDR3aa: CASSDPGLRGQYF

abundance: -
j_gene: TRBJ2-1
v_gene: TRBV5-4
d_gene: -
CDR3nt: TGTGCCAGCAGCTTCGGCGGTAGTGAGCAGTTCTTC
CDR3aa: CASSFGGSEQFF

abundance: once
j_gene: TRBJ2-2
v_gene: TRBV7-3
d_gene: TRBD1
CDR3nt: TGTGCCAGCAGCTTAGGCAGGGGGTCCACCGGGGAGCTGTTTTTT
CDR3aa: CASSLGRGSTGELFF

abundance: -
j_gene: TRBJ1-2
v_gene: TRBV7-9
d_gene: -
CDR3nt: TGTGCCAGCAGCCCCGCCGGGGGGCCGACCTATGGCTACACCTTC
CDR3aa: CASSPAGGPTYGYTF

abundance: -
j_gene: TRBJ1-2
v_gene: TRBV6-5
d_gene: -
CDR3nt: TGTGCCAGCATGCCCGGTGGGGCAGGGATCTATGGCTACACCTTC
CDR3aa: CASMPGGAGIYGYTF

abundance: many
j_gene: TRBJ1-5
v_gene: TRBV19
d_gene: -
CDR3nt: TGTGCCAGTAGTATAGGGGTTGCAGGGTACCAGCCCCAGCATTTT
CDR3aa: CASSIGVAGYQPQHF

abundance: -
j_gene: TRBJ1-2
v_gene: TRBV15
d_gene: TRBD1
CDR3nt: TGTGCCACTCGGGACAGCTATGGCTACACCTTC
CDR3aa: CATRDSYGYTF

abundance: -
j_gene: TRBJ2-2
v_gene: TRBV7-6
d_gene: -
CDR3nt: TGTGCCAGCAGCTCGAACACAAACACCGGGGAGCTGTTTTTT
CDR3aa: CASSSNTNTGELFF

abundance: -
j_gene: TRBJ2-1
v_gene: TRBV2
d_gene: -
CDR3nt: TGTGCCAGCAGTGAAGACTACATCCTTCACAATGAGCAGTTCTTC
CDR3aa: CASSEDYILHNEQFF

abundance: -
j_gene: TRBJ2-3
v_gene: TRBV29-1
d_gene: -
CDR3nt: TGCAGCGTTCCGGGAAGGGGGGGGACAGATACGCAGTATTTT
CDR3aa: CSVPGRGGTDTQYF

abundance: -
j_gene: TRBJ1-2
v_gene: TRBV7-2
d_gene: TRBD1
CDR3nt: TGTGCCAGCAGCAGGGGGACAGGCTATGGCTACACCTTC
CDR3aa: CASSRGTGYGYTF

abundance: -
j_gene: TRBJ2-3
v_gene: TRBV11-3
d_gene: TRBD2
CDR3nt: TGTGCCAGCAGCTTACGGGGGGCGCAGTATTTT
CDR3aa: CASSLRGAQYF

abundance: -
j_gene: TRBJ1-6
v_gene: TRBV4-3
d_gene: TRBD1
CDR3nt: TGCGCCAGCAGCCAGCAAGCAGGGGGCTCCTATAATTCACCCCTCCACTTT
CDR3aa: CASSQQAGGSYNSPLHF